The 5 T cell receptor beta chains presented below share a single source sample, sequenced in a study of cytomegalovirus exposure and HLA in healthy donors. A multiplex PCR was run with 60 Vbeta primers and 13 Jbeta primers. Assay: immunoSEQ multiplex PCR; the TCRdb copy retains only in-frame clones and omits some. The sample shows about 170,000 clones, 85% of them seen only once. Sequences were obtained from PBMCs. Receptors were obtained from a man between 25 and 39 years old in good health and CMV-seropositive.

This chain uses TRBV5-1 with TRBJ2-2, with D maybe TRBD2 (5 bases). Trimming left V 4 bases short and J 8 bases short, with 9 bases between. The CDR3 consists of 12 residues. Germline lookup yields CDR1 SGHRS and CDR2 YFSETQ. DNA of the CDR3: TGCGCCAGCAGCCTGGGAGTGGGGGAGCTGTTTTTT. It codes for CASSLGVGELFF.

A few counts support this clone. The chain carries TRBV6-6 and TRBJ2-3; TRBD1 might be the D (5 bases). Germline V gives CDR1 MNHNY, CDR2 SVGAGI (reference sequence). The V end was cut by 6 bases, the J end by 6 bases, with 16 bases between. The CDR3 covers 14 residues. CDR3 DNA sequence: TGTGCCAGCAGCCTCCCTAAGGGGTCCGATACGCAGTATTTT. Protein product: CASSLPKGSDTQYF.

The chain carries TRBV19 and TRBJ2-7; TRBD2 matches at 11 bases. The germline gives CDR1 LNHDA, CDR2 SQIVND (reference sequence). The CDR3 extends over 15 amino acids. The ends lost 3 bases at V and 4 bases at J; junction bases unmatched: 5. CDR3 coding DNA: TGTGCCAGTAGTATCCTAGCGGGAGGCCTGTACGAGCAGTACTTC. Translated: CASSILAGGLYEQYF.

The chain recombines TRBV15 with TRBJ2-1, with 10 nucleotides matching TRBD1. CDR1 LNHNV and CDR2 YYDKDF come from the germline V gene (reference sequence). The junction had 5 bases not matched to a gene; V was cut back by 3 bases and J by 3 bases. The length of the CDR3 is 16 residues. The CDR3 protein is CATSRAGTGDYNEQFF. CDR3 DNA: TGTGCCACCAGCAGGGCTGGGACAGGGGACTACAATGAGCAGTTCTTC.

The chain combines TRBV7-2 with TRBJ2-2, with unresolved D. V lost 5 bases and J lost 7, with 11 bases in between. The germline CDR1 and CDR2 sequences are SGHTA and FQGNSA. The CDR3 is 13 residues long. The CDR3 spells CASSLTRVGELFF. Written as DNA, the CDR3 is TGTGCCAGCAGCCTCACACGGGTCGGGGAGCTGTTTTTT. Looking up the rest from reference TRBV7-2 and TRBJ2-2 gives the full variable domain: GAGVSQSPSNKVTEKGKDVELRCDPISGHTALYWYRQSLGQGLEFLIYFQGNSAPDKSGLPSDRFSAERTGGSVSTLTIQRTQQEDSAVYLCASSLTRVGELFFGEGSRLTVL.